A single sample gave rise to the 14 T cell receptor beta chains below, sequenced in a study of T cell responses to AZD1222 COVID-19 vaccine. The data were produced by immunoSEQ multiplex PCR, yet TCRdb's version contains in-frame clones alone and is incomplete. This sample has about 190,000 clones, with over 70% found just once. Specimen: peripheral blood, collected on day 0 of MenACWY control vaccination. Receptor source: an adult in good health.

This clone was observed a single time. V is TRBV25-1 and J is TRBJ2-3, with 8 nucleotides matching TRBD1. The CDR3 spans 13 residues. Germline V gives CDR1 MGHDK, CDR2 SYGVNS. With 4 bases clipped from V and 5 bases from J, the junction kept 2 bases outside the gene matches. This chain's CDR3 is CASSVQGGDTQYF. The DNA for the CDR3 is TGTGCCAGCAGTGTACAGGGGGGAGATACGCAGTATTTT.

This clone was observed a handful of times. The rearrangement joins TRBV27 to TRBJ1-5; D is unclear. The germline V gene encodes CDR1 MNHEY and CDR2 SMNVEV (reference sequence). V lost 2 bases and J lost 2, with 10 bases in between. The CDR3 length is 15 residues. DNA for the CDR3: TGTGCCAGCAGTTTAAGAGTGGGTGGCAATCAGCCCCAGCATTTT. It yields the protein CASSLRVGGNQPQHF.

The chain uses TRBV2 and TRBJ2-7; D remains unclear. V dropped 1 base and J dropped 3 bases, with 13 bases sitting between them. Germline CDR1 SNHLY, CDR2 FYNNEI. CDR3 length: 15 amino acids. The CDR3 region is CASSEDENPGYEQYF. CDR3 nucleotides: TGTGCCAGCAGTGAAGACGAGAATCCCGGCTACGAGCAGTACTTC.

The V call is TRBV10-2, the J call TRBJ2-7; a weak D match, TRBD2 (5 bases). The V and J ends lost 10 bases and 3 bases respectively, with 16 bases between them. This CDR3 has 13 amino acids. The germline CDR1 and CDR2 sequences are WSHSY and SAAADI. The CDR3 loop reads CATLPDGVYEQYF. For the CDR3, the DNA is TGCGCCACCCTACCCGACGGGGTCTACGAGCAGTACTTC.

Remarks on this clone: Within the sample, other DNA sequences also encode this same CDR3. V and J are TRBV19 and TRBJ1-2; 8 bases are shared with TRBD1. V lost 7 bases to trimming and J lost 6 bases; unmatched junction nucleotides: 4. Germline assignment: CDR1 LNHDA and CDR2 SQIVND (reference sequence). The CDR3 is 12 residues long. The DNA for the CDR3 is TGTGCCAGTACCAGGGACAGGAATGGCTACACCTTC. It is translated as CASTRDRNGYTF.

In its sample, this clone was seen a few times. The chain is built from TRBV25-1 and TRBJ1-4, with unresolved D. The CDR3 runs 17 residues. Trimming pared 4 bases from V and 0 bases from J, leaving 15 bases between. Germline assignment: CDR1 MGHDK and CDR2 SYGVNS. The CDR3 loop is CASSASSSWTTNEKLFF. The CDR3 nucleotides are TGTGCCAGCAGTGCTTCCAGCTCTTGGACAACTAATGAAAAACTGTTTTTT.

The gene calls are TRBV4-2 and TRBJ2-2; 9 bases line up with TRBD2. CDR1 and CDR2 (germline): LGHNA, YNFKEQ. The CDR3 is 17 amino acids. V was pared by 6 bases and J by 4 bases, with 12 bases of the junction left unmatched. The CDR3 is CASSPVAGAGGTGELFF. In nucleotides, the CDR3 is TGTGCCAGCAGTCCCGTAGCGGGAGCTGGGGGCACCGGGGAGCTGTTTTTT.

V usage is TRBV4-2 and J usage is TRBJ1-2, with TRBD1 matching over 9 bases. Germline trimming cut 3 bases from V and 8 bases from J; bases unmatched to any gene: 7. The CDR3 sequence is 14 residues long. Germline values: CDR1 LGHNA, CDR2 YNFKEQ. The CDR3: CASSQDRTGEGYTF. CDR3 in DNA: TGTGCCAGCAGCCAGGACCGGACAGGGGAAGGCTACACCTTC.

CDR3 coding DNA: TGTGCCAGCAGCCAAGGTGCCAGCGGGGGTCAAGAGACCCAGTACTTC. Its protein is CASSQGASGGQETQYF. The V call is TRBV3-1 (or the pseudogene TRBV3-2), the J call TRBJ2-5; TRBD2 matches 8 bases. Germline V gene sequence: CDR1 LGHDT, CDR2 YNNKEL (reference sequence). The ends lost 1 base at V and 2 bases at J; junction bases unmatched: 6. The CDR3 contains 16 residues.

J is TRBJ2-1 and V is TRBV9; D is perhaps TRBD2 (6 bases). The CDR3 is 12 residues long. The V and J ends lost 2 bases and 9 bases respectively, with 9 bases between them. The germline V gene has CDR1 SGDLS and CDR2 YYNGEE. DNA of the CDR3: TGTGCCAGCAGCGTTTCTAGCGCTGAGCAGTTCTTC. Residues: CASSVSSAEQFF.

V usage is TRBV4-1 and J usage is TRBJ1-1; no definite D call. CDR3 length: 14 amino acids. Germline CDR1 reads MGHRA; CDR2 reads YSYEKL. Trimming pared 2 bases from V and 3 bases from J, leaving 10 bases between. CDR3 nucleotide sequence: TGCGCCAGCAGCCAACCCCGAGAAGACACTGAAGCTTTCTTT. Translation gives CASSQPREDTEAFF.

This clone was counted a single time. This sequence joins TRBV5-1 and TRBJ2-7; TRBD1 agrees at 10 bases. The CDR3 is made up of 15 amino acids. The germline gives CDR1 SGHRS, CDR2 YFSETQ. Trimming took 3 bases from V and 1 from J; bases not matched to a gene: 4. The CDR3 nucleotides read TGCGCCAGCAGCTGGGGACAGGGGACGTCCTACGAGCAGTACTTC. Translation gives CASSWGQGTSYEQYF.

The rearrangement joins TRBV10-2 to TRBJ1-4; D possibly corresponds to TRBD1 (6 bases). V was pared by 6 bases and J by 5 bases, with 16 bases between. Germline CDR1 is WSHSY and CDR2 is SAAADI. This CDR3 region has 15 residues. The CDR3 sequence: CASREGGRKNEKLFF. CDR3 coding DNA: TGCGCCAGCAGGGAGGGGGGACGTAAAAATGAAAAACTGTTTTTT.

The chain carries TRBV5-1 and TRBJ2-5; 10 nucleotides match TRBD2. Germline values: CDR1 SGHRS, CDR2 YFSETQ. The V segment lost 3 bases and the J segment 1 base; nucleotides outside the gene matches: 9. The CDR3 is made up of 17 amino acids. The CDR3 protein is CASSYFSGGPTQETQYF. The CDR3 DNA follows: TGCGCCAGCAGCTACTTTAGCGGGGGGCCGACCCAAGAGACCCAGTACTTC.